One and the same sample provided the 5 T cell receptor beta chains below, sequenced in a study of control samples from healthy donors and cancer patients. This table comes from immunoSEQ multiplex PCR, and its TCRdb copy is limited to in-frame clones, with some not included. The top ten clones hold roughly 2% of a sample with 70,000 to 100,000 clones, approximately 90% of them seen once. The specimen sequenced was PBMCs. These receptors were obtained from a woman aged 60-70 years with head and neck cancer.

The CDR3 loop reads CAWSHNRGGEEDEKLFF. The CDR3 DNA follows: TGTGCCTGGAGCCATAACAGGGGGGGGGAGGAGGATGAAAAACTGTTTTTT. This chain connects TRBV30 to TRBJ1-4; 8 bases agree with TRBD1. Germline V gene lookup returns CDR1 GTSNPN and CDR2 SVGIG (reference sequence). The trim removed 3 bases at V and 6 bases at J, leaving 15 bases unmatched. This CDR3 is 17 amino acids long. The entire variable domain, with the rest obtained from reference TRBV30 and TRBJ1-4, is as follows: SQTIHQWPATLVQPVGSPLSLECTVEGTSNPNLYWYRQAAGRGLQLLFYSVGIGQISSEVPQNLSASRPQDRQFILSSKKLLLSDSGFYLCAWSHNRGGEEDEKLFFGSGTQLSVL.

This sequence joins TRBV29-1 and TRBJ1-1; unclear D gene. Trimming removed 3 bases from V and 1 base from J, with 12 bases in between. The CDR3 consists of 14 residues. Germline V gives CDR1 SQVTM, CDR2 ANQGSEA. The CDR3 region has the DNA TGCAGCGTTGAGATCGTGGGGAGGAACACTGAAGCTTTCTTT. Amino acids: CSVEIVGRNTEAFF.

The chain links TRBV6-5 to TRBJ2-7; 8 positions agree with TRBD2. The V and J ends lost 6 bases and 4 bases, in that order; junction bases with no gene match: 8. The CDR3 has 14 residues. Per germline, CDR1 MNHEY and CDR2 SVGAGI. The DNA of the CDR3 is TGTGCCAGCAGAACATATAGCGGGGATTACGAGCAGTACTTC. Translation: CASRTYSGDYEQYF.

The chain joins TRBV19 to TRBJ2-5, with 10 bases that match TRBD2. Germline values: CDR1 LNHDA, CDR2 SQIVND (reference sequence). This CDR3 has 14 residues. V trimming: 10 bases; J trimming: 5 bases; junction bases outside the gene matches: 10. The CDR3 here is CATAKLAGAETQYF. The CDR3 DNA follows: TGTGCCACCGCTAAGCTAGCGGGAGCTGAGACCCAGTACTTC.

The V and J genes are TRBV28 and TRBJ1-2; D unclear. Germline V gene data show CDR1 as MDHEN and CDR2 as SYDVKM. Trimming removed 7 bases at V and 8 bases at J, with 17 bases between. The CDR3 has 13 residues. CDR3 loop: CASIQDPTGGYTF. The CDR3 DNA reads TGTGCCAGCATCCAGGACCCGACGGGGGGCTACACCTTC.